This T cell receptor beta chain is from a study of blood T cell repertoires in COVID-19. Background on the study: Acute and convalescent COVID-19 samples came from the United States, Italy and Spain. Sources were T cells, B-cell-depleted T cells, or PBMCs; the material itself was cDNA or gDNA.

Measured with immunoSEQ multiplex PCR; TCRdb has only the in-frame clones, and not every one. This table holds 240,000 or so clones, approximately 83% found once. The sequence derives from a woman at least 80 years old with acute or convalescent COVID-19. Material: peripheral blood.

The CDR3 nucleotides read TGTGCCAGTCAACAGGGGAGCGGGACTGAAGCTTTCTTT. Amino acids: CASQQGSGTEAFF. The rearrangement uses TRBV5-4 and TRBJ1-1, with 7 bases that match TRBD1. The germline V gene encodes CDR1 SGHNT and CDR2 YYREEE (reference sequence). The CDR3 spans 13 residues. Trimming removed 8 bases from V and 5 bases from J; junction bases left unmatched: 9.